Listed below are T cell receptor beta chains from one sample, sequenced in a study of blood T cell repertoires in COVID-19. Profiling relied on immunoSEQ multiplex PCR, and the TCRdb table lists in-frame clones only, not all of them. The data contain 150,000 or so clones, approximately 83% of them singletons. Sequencing input: peripheral blood. The source of these receptors is a woman aged 55-75 years with acute or convalescent COVID-19. Both conserved end residues are part of each CDR3. Each record gives: CDR3 DNA, CDR3 protein, J gene, V gene, clone size, D gene. D genes are given only for firm matches. Not all rows give a size; the values are once, few, many and, for expanded clones, a class.

cdr3_nt: TGTGCCAGCAGCAAAGCCCGACTCCCCCGGGGTAAAACAGAGACCCAGTACTTC
cdr3_aa: CASSKARLPRGKTETQYF
j_call: TRBJ2-5
v_call: TRBV21-1
clone_size: NA
d_call: NA

cdr3_nt: TGTGCCAGCAGCGTCTCGCCGGGGAGAGGCTACACCTTC
cdr3_aa: CASSVSPGRGYTF
j_call: TRBJ1-2
v_call: TRBV7-2
clone_size: NA
d_call: NA

cdr3_nt: TGTGCCAGCAGTGTGATAGGGGAAAAAAGGTTTTTT
cdr3_aa: CASSVIGEKRFF
j_call: TRBJ1-4
v_call: TRBV2
clone_size: NA
d_call: NA

cdr3_nt: TGTGCCAGCAGCGTAGGGCAGGGAACGAACACCGGGGAGCTGTTTTTT
cdr3_aa: CASSVGQGTNTGELFF
j_call: TRBJ2-2
v_call: TRBV9
clone_size: NA
d_call: NA

cdr3_nt: TGTGCCAGCTCACCGCCTTTGACAGGGGACTATGAGCAGTTCTTC
cdr3_aa: CASSPPLTGDYEQFF
j_call: TRBJ2-1
v_call: TRBV18
clone_size: NA
d_call: TRBD1

cdr3_nt: TGCAGTGCTAGTGATCGGCCCGGGGGATACACAGATACGCAGTATTTT
cdr3_aa: CSASDRPGGYTDTQYF
j_call: TRBJ2-3
v_call: TRBV20-1
clone_size: NA
d_call: NA

cdr3_nt: TGTGCCAGCCTTAATATGGGTGGGGCTAGGCAAACTGAAGCTTTCTTT
cdr3_aa: CASLNMGGARQTEAFF
j_call: TRBJ1-1
v_call: TRBV7-2
clone_size: NA
d_call: NA

cdr3_nt: TGTGCCAGCAGCTTATCCCCAGGGGACTACCTCTCTGGAAACACCATATATTTT
cdr3_aa: CASSLSPGDYLSGNTIYF
j_call: TRBJ1-3
v_call: TRBV11-2
clone_size: once
d_call: NA

cdr3_nt: TGTGCCAGCAGTTTGGAGGGCGGTCACTACGAGCAGTACTTC
cdr3_aa: CASSLEGGHYEQYF
j_call: TRBJ2-7
v_call: TRBV27
clone_size: NA
d_call: NA

cdr3_nt: TGTGCCAGCAGCTTAGGGACGGCGGGGGATACGCAGTATTTT
cdr3_aa: CASSLGTAGDTQYF
j_call: TRBJ2-3
v_call: TRBV5-6
clone_size: NA
d_call: NA

cdr3_nt: TGTGCCAGCAGTCGCCCGGACTACCCCCTAGAGACCCAGTACTTC
cdr3_aa: CASSRPDYPLETQYF
j_call: TRBJ2-5
v_call: TRBV6-2/TRBV6-3
clone_size: NA
d_call: NA

cdr3_nt: TGTGCCAGCAGTCCCCCTCACCCGTCGGGCCAGTACTTC
cdr3_aa: CASSPPHPSGQYF
j_call: TRBJ2-5
v_call: TRBV7-2
clone_size: NA
d_call: NA

cdr3_nt: TGTGCCAGTAGTATGGTCGGGGAGGTCAACTATGGCTACACCTTC
cdr3_aa: CASSMVGEVNYGYTF
j_call: TRBJ1-2
v_call: TRBV19
clone_size: NA
d_call: NA

cdr3_nt: TGTGCCAGCAGCCAGCTGGTAAGGGGCGGCTACACCTTC
cdr3_aa: CASSQLVRGGYTF
j_call: TRBJ1-2
v_call: TRBV3-1/TRBV3-2
clone_size: NA
d_call: NA

cdr3_nt: TGTGCCAGCAGTCTCGAGCCCCCCGAGCAGTACTTC
cdr3_aa: CASSLEPPEQYF
j_call: TRBJ2-7
v_call: TRBV12-3/TRBV12-4
clone_size: few
d_call: NA

cdr3_nt: TGTGCCAGCAGCTTAACAGGGGGGAGAAACGTCCTGACTTTC
cdr3_aa: CASSLTGGRNVLTF
j_call: TRBJ2-6
v_call: TRBV11-2
clone_size: NA
d_call: TRBD1

cdr3_nt: TGTGCCAGCAGCCCGCCCGTATCTAGCGGGGGGAACAATGAGCAGTTCTTC
cdr3_aa: CASSPPVSSGGNNEQFF
j_call: TRBJ2-1
v_call: TRBV7-6
clone_size: NA
d_call: TRBD2

cdr3_nt: TGTGCCAGCAGCTTTCAGGATAGCAATCAGCCCCAGCATTTT
cdr3_aa: CASSFQDSNQPQHF
j_call: TRBJ1-5
v_call: TRBV7-8
clone_size: few
d_call: NA

cdr3_nt: TGTGCCAGCAGCGGGACAGGGGAGCGCGGCTACACCTTC
cdr3_aa: CASSGTGERGYTF
j_call: TRBJ1-2
v_call: TRBV5-4
clone_size: NA
d_call: TRBD1

cdr3_nt: TGTGCCAGCAGTTTAGGCCAGGGGAAGTACTTC
cdr3_aa: CASSLGQGKYF
j_call: TRBJ2-7
v_call: TRBV28
clone_size: NA
d_call: NA

cdr3_nt: TGTGCCAGCAGCGTAGTTTCGGGGAATGAGCAGTTCTTC
cdr3_aa: CASSVVSGNEQFF
j_call: TRBJ2-1
v_call: TRBV9
clone_size: NA
d_call: NA

cdr3_nt: TGTGCCAGCAGCTTAGTAGGGGGGGCGGCTAACTATGGCTACACCTTC
cdr3_aa: CASSLVGGAANYGYTF
j_call: TRBJ1-2
v_call: TRBV7-2
clone_size: few
d_call: NA

cdr3_nt: TGTGCCAGCAGGGCCCGCAGGGGGACCGGGGAGCTGTTTTTT
cdr3_aa: CASRARRGTGELFF
j_call: TRBJ2-2
v_call: TRBV27
clone_size: NA
d_call: TRBD1

cdr3_nt: TGCGCCAGCAGCTTACGGACAGGCCGCGCAAGCGATGAGCAGTTCTTC
cdr3_aa: CASSLRTGRASDEQFF
j_call: TRBJ2-1
v_call: TRBV5-1
clone_size: NA
d_call: TRBD1

cdr3_nt: TGTGCCAGCAGCATAAACGGGGGTGGTGGCTACACCTTC
cdr3_aa: CASSINGGGGYTF
j_call: TRBJ1-2
v_call: TRBV14
clone_size: NA
d_call: NA

cdr3_nt: TGTGCCACCAGTGATTCCCCGGGGAGTAGCGGGGGTTTAACTACTAGCACAGATACGCAGTATTTT
cdr3_aa: CATSDSPGSSGGLTTSTDTQYF
j_call: TRBJ2-3
v_call: TRBV24-1
clone_size: NA
d_call: TRBD2

cdr3_nt: TGTGCCAGCATCGATACAGGGAGAGGGGGAGAGACCCAGTACTTC
cdr3_aa: CASIDTGRGGETQYF
j_call: TRBJ2-5
v_call: TRBV7-9
clone_size: NA
d_call: NA

cdr3_nt: TGTGCCAGCAGTGAAGCCCTTGCGGGGGGATACAATGAGCAGTTCTTC
cdr3_aa: CASSEALAGGYNEQFF
j_call: TRBJ2-1
v_call: TRBV6-1
clone_size: NA
d_call: TRBD2

cdr3_nt: TGCGCCAGCAGCTTGGATGGGGGCGACGGGCAGCCCCAGCATTTT
cdr3_aa: CASSLDGGDGQPQHF
j_call: TRBJ1-5
v_call: TRBV5-1
clone_size: few
d_call: NA

cdr3_nt: TGTGCCAGCAGTACAGGACGTCCCGTGCTTTTGGGTGGCTACACCTTC
cdr3_aa: CASSTGRPVLLGGYTF
j_call: TRBJ1-2
v_call: TRBV6-2/TRBV6-3
clone_size: NA
d_call: NA

cdr3_nt: TGTGCCAGCAGACAGGGGGCTGGTGAAGCTTTCTTT
cdr3_aa: CASRQGAGEAFF
j_call: TRBJ1-1
v_call: TRBV2
clone_size: NA
d_call: TRBD1

cdr3_nt: TGTGCCAGCAGCCAGTTCGGGACTTCGCAAGAGACCCAGTACTTC
cdr3_aa: CASSQFGTSQETQYF
j_call: TRBJ2-5
v_call: TRBV6-5
clone_size: NA
d_call: NA

cdr3_nt: TGTGCCAGTAGTATCAGGGGCACAGATACGCAGTATTTT
cdr3_aa: CASSIRGTDTQYF
j_call: TRBJ2-3
v_call: TRBV19
clone_size: NA
d_call: NA

cdr3_nt: TGTGCCAGCAGTTTATCCGGACTCGACACAGATACGCAGTATTTT
cdr3_aa: CASSLSGLDTDTQYF
j_call: TRBJ2-3
v_call: TRBV28
clone_size: NA
d_call: NA

cdr3_nt: TGTGCAAGTCGCCCTCTGGCAGCGGCTTTCTGCGGCTACACCTTC
cdr3_aa: CASRPLAAAFCGYTF
j_call: TRBJ1-2
v_call: TRBV12-2
clone_size: NA
d_call: NA

cdr3_nt: TGTGCCAGCAGCCCCCTTGGACAGGGGAAGACTAACTATGGCTACACCTTC
cdr3_aa: CASSPLGQGKTNYGYTF
j_call: TRBJ1-2
v_call: TRBV11-2
clone_size: NA
d_call: TRBD1

cdr3_nt: TGTGCCAGTGGACGGACAGGGAACACCGGGGAGCTGTTTTTT
cdr3_aa: CASGRTGNTGELFF
j_call: TRBJ2-2
v_call: TRBV19
clone_size: NA
d_call: TRBD1

cdr3_nt: TGCGCCAGCAGCTTCGGGGGGCTTAACACCGGGGAGCTGTTTTTT
cdr3_aa: CASSFGGLNTGELFF
j_call: TRBJ2-2
v_call: TRBV5-1
clone_size: NA
d_call: NA

cdr3_nt: TGTGCCTGGAGGACAGGGGCCGCCTATGGCTACACCTTC
cdr3_aa: CAWRTGAAYGYTF
j_call: TRBJ1-2
v_call: TRBV30
clone_size: NA
d_call: TRBD1

cdr3_nt: TGTGCCAGCAGTTACTTACAGGGGGATGGCTACACCTTC
cdr3_aa: CASSYLQGDGYTF
j_call: TRBJ1-2
v_call: TRBV6-2/TRBV6-3
clone_size: NA
d_call: TRBD1

cdr3_nt: TGTGCCAGCAGTGAAGCGGGCAGGTTGGGCGGCTACACCTTC
cdr3_aa: CASSEAGRLGGYTF
j_call: TRBJ1-2
v_call: TRBV6-1
clone_size: NA
d_call: NA

cdr3_nt: TGTGCCAGCTCACCGGGAGGGAATCAGCCCCAGCATTTT
cdr3_aa: CASSPGGNQPQHF
j_call: TRBJ1-5
v_call: TRBV18
clone_size: few
d_call: NA

cdr3_nt: TGCGCCAGCAGCCAAACAGGCGGCGAGCAGTACTTC
cdr3_aa: CASSQTGGEQYF
j_call: TRBJ2-7
v_call: TRBV4-3
clone_size: once
d_call: NA

cdr3_nt: TGTGCCAGCAGCTTACGACTAGGGGAGACCCAGTACTTC
cdr3_aa: CASSLRLGETQYF
j_call: TRBJ2-5
v_call: TRBV11-3
clone_size: NA
d_call: NA

cdr3_nt: TGTGCCATCAGTGAGTCGGGGCCGATAGCTAACTATGGCTACACCTTC
cdr3_aa: CAISESGPIANYGYTF
j_call: TRBJ1-2
v_call: TRBV10-3
clone_size: once
d_call: NA

cdr3_nt: TGTGCCAGCAGCCAAGGACTAGCGGGGGGGCGAGCCAAAAACATTCAGTACTTC
cdr3_aa: CASSQGLAGGRAKNIQYF
j_call: TRBJ2-4
v_call: TRBV3-1/TRBV3-2
clone_size: NA
d_call: TRBD2

cdr3_nt: TGTGCCAGCTACCTGACAGGGGAGGGTGGCTACACCTTC
cdr3_aa: CASYLTGEGGYTF
j_call: TRBJ1-2
v_call: TRBV18
clone_size: NA
d_call: TRBD1

cdr3_nt: TGTGCCAGCAGTCCCTGGGGAGCGGGGGGCTACGAGCAGTACTTC
cdr3_aa: CASSPWGAGGYEQYF
j_call: TRBJ2-7
v_call: TRBV6-5
clone_size: NA
d_call: TRBD2

cdr3_nt: TGTGCCAGCAGTGAGGGGACAGGGGCTCTGGTGGTTACGCAGTATTTT
cdr3_aa: CASSEGTGALVVTQYF
j_call: TRBJ2-3
v_call: TRBV6-1
clone_size: NA
d_call: TRBD1